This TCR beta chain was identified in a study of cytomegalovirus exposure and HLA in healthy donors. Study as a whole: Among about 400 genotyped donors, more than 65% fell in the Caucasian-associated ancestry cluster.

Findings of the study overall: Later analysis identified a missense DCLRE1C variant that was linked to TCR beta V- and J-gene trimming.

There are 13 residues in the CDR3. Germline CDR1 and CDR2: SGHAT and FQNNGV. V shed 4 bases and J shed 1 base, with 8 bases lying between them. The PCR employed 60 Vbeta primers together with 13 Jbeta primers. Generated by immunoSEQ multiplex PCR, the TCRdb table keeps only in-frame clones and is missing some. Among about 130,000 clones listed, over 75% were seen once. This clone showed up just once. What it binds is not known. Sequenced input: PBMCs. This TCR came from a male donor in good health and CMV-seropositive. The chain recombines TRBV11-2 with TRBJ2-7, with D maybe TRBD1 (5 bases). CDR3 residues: CASSSDSSYEQYF. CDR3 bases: TGTGCCAGCAGCTCCGACAGTTCCTACGAGCAGTACTTC.